The 10 T cell receptor beta chains in this list originate from one sample, sequenced in a study of cytomegalovirus exposure and HLA in healthy donors. The PCR was carried out with 60 Vbeta primers and 13 Jbeta primers. Sequencing was performed with immunoSEQ multiplex PCR; in TCRdb, only in-frame clones are kept and a portion is missing. Of 100,000 or so clones listed, 70% to 80% were seen once; the top ten hold 4.1%. The sample consisted of PBMCs. The receptors come from a female donor in good health and CMV-seropositive.

The V gene is TRBV6-4, the J gene TRBJ2-1; 15 nucleotides agree with TRBD2. From germline, CDR1 is MRHNA and CDR2 SNTAGT. The CDR3 length is 16 residues. The junction had 5 bases not matched to a gene; V was cut back by 9 bases and J by 2 bases. The CDR3 spells CARGTSGRTAYNEQFF. The CDR3 DNA is TGTGCCAGGGGGACTAGCGGGAGGACGGCCTACAATGAGCAGTTCTTC.

This chain joins TRBV7-9 and TRBJ1-6; the D gene is possibly TRBD1 (6 bases). The CDR3 has 15 residues. Germline assignment: CDR1 SEHNR and CDR2 FQNEAQ (reference sequence). Trimming took 0 bases from V and 7 from J, leaving 10 bases between them. The DNA of the CDR3 is TGTGCCAGCAGCTTAGCGGGGGCGAGCAATTCACCCCTCCACTTT. Translating gives CASSLAGASNSPLHF.

The V gene is TRBV18, the J gene TRBJ1-2; 11 bases line up with TRBD1. This CDR3 region has 17 residues. In germline, CDR1 is KGHSH, CDR2 LQKENI. The V and J ends lost 3 bases and 3 bases, in that order; junction bases with no gene match: 9. CDR3 coding DNA: TGTGCCAGCTCACCTAGGACAGGGGGCTATTCGGACTATGGCTACACCTTC. Its protein is CASSPRTGGYSDYGYTF.

The V call is TRBV7-9, the J call TRBJ2-5; TRBD1 agrees at 10 bases. Judging by the DNA end, TRBJ2-7 fits better; the J call may be wrong. The germline V gene encodes CDR1 SEHNR and CDR2 FQNEAQ (reference sequence). There are 15 residues in the CDR3. Here the CDR3 reads CASSNPGQGSYEQYF. The DNA of the CDR3 is TGTGCCAGCAGTAACCCGGGACAGGGGTCCTACGAGCAGTACTTC.

CDR3 in amino acids: CASSSPGETQYF. The CDR3 DNA reads as TGTGCCAGCAGCTCCCCCGGGGAGACCCAGTACTTC. The V call is TRBV13, the J call TRBJ2-5, with no clear D. Looked up from germline, CDR1 is PRHDT and CDR2 is FYEKMQ (reference sequence). The V gene lost 4 bases and the J gene lost 5 bases, with 8 bases spanning the gap. This CDR3 is built from 12 residues.

This rearrangement joins TRBV5-1 to TRBJ2-1; 10 bases line up with TRBD2. Germline V gives CDR1 SGHRS, CDR2 YFSETQ. The trim removed 5 bases at V and 1 base at J, leaving 3 bases unmatched. The CDR3 is made up of 15 amino acids. In DNA form, the CDR3 reads TGCGCCAGCAGAGAGCGGGAGGGGTCCTACAATGAGCAGTTCTTC. Encoded protein: CASREREGSYNEQFF.

The gene calls are TRBV2 and TRBJ2-1, with D possibly TRBD2 on 7 matching bases. V shed 1 base and J shed 6 bases, with 16 bases lying between them. This CDR3 is 16 amino acids long. CDR1 and CDR2 from the germline V gene are SNHLY and FYNNEI. The CDR3, as DNA: TGTGCCAGCAGTGAAGTCGGGGGGCTTCCGCTCAATGAGCAGTTCTTC. This translates into CASSEVGGLPLNEQFF.

In DNA form, the CDR3 reads TGCGCCAGCAGCGGAATTGGACTAGCGGGAGTGGCAGATACGCAGTATTTT. Translated, it gives CASSGIGLAGVADTQYF. The chain links TRBV10-2 to TRBJ2-3; 13 nucleotides match TRBD2. This CDR3 region has 17 residues. The V gene's germline CDR1 is WSHSY and CDR2 SAAADI. J was trimmed by 4 bases and V by 6 bases; bases with no gene match: 10.

This clone was detected only a few times. The same CDR3 also results from other DNA sequences found in this sample. The chain is built from TRBV5-1 and TRBJ2-7; 8 bases are shared with TRBD1. The trim removed 4 bases at V and 5 bases at J, leaving 8 bases unmatched. The germline CDR1 and CDR2 sequences are SGHRS and YFSETQ. The CDR3 is 14 residues long. CDR3: CASSPRGPDHEQYF. CDR3 bases: TGCGCCAGCAGCCCCAGGGGGCCCGATCACGAGCAGTACTTC.

V gene TRBV5-3 combines with J gene TRBJ2-6; D remains ambiguous. Being an ORF, TRBV5-3 has a function that is uncertain. Trimming removed 5 bases at V and 0 bases at J, with 18 bases between. The CDR3 consists of 18 residues. The chain's CDR3 is CARRVPATIPSGANVLTF. The DNA for the CDR3 is TGTGCCAGAAGGGTGCCAGCGACCATCCCCTCTGGGGCCAACGTCCTGACTTTC.